The text below deals with one TCR beta chain. CDR1 MNHNS and CDR2 SASEGT come from the germline V gene. CDR3 size: 13 residues. V lost 11 bases and J lost 6; bases outside the gene matches: 10. The authors extracted RNA and reverse transcribed it into cDNA as the sequencing template. Sequenced by immunoSEQ multiplex PCR; TCRdb stores in-frame clones only, minus some. The profile shows roughly 130,000 clones, roughly 61% of them singletons. This entry is derived from a study of CD8+ T cells in alopecia areata. The chain employs TRBV6-1 and TRBJ2-7, with 10 bases aligning to TRBD2. The sequencing used CD4+ T cells sorted from blood, collected at week 0. This receptor was identified in a human donor with alopecia areata. CDR3 nucleotides: TGTGCCGGCCAGCGGGAGGGGAAGGGCGAGCAGTACTTC. Protein product: CAGQREGKGEQYF.